This T cell receptor (beta chain) was sequenced for a study of metastatic and nonmetastatic thyroid tumors. Looking at the study overall: The comparison covered peripheral blood and tumor or nodule tissue in malignant and benign thyroid patients.

Note on this clone: Its target is unknown.

The CDR3 length is 13 residues. V was pared by 3 bases and J by 3 bases, with 8 bases between. Germline CDR1 reads WNHNN; CDR2 reads SYGVQD (reference sequence). Study conclusions and caveats: The reported finding was significantly higher TCR beta diversity in malignant thyroid tumors relative to benign nodules, in blood and tumor.

TCRdb reanalyzed the PCR reads with MiXCR. In the table there are around 17,000 clones, approximately 31% of which are singletons. There were no patients who had received any treatment before thyroid surgery. The receptor comes from a male donor with papillary thyroid cancer or a benign thyroid nodule (not recorded which). Some clones in this sample may be carry-over from other donors' samples. The chain carries TRBV10-1 and TRBJ1-2, with unresolved D. The sequencing input was tumor tissue. The CDR3 loop reads CASSERVDYGYTF. The CDR3 coding sequence is TGCGCCAGCAGTGAAAGGGTCGACTATGGCTACACCTTC.